The clone carrying this T cell receptor beta chain was counted between two and nine times. What it binds is unknown. Mismatch with germline at one junction end may stem from a read error. Both iRepertoire HTBI primers and Arm-PCR of CDR3 regions were used to build the TCR beta libraries. Authors' processing steps: Gene usage covered some 66 TRBV and 13 to 15 TRBJ segments. One entry per CDR3 protein results from TCRdb running MiXCR on the multiplex PCR reads. In this record, the V and J calls reflect TCRdb's handling and not the investigators' own analysis. The table has about 450,000 distinct CDR3 sequences, less than 20% seen once. Time point of the sample: newly diagnosed GD, antithyroid drugs for less than 3 months. The TCR library used RNA extracted from PBMCs. Patients came through an endocrinology department, and that department was in Xi'an, China. The record originates from a study of regulatory T cells in long-lasting Graves disease.

General study points: Newly diagnosed disease favored TRBV20-1 and TRBJ2-1 over persistent disease.

The CDR3 spans 17 residues. CDR1 MGHRA and CDR2 YSYEKL come from the germline V gene. These same records also appear under a second study, on T cells in Graves' hyperthyroidism and ophthalmopathy.

The chain carries TRBV4-1 and TRBJ2-7; TRBD2 matches at 7 bases. The receptor's source is a woman between 25 and 40 years old with Graves disease. This specimen was peripheral blood mononuclear cells (PBMCs), taken at new diagnosis, from a patient treated with antithyroid drugs. The CDR3 loop reads CASSQDLRSGGTYEQYF. CDR3 bases: TGTGCCAGCAGCCAAGATCTCCGATCGGGGGGAACCTACGAGCAGTACTTC.